This T cell receptor beta chain comes out of a study of cytomegalovirus exposure and HLA in healthy donors. As for the study in general: HLA-typed donors were the source of 83 million or so unique TCRs, which an early data release held. Study observations and caveats: Listed as cytomegalovirus-associated were 150 to 200 TCR beta chains. In a later analysis, common viral pathogens appeared linked to several of the most significant clusters.

Everyone who donated was a healthy bone marrow donor. This clone was seen only once. Its antigen remains unidentified. The PCR had 60 Vbeta and 13 Jbeta primers. Profiling relied on immunoSEQ multiplex PCR, and the TCRdb table lists in-frame clones only, not all of them. The sample includes fewer than 250,000 clones, 79% of them seen just once. Sequenced input: PBMCs. The TCR sequence derives from a woman in her late teens or twenties in good health and CMV-seronegative.

CDR3 protein: CASSFRLAGASEQYF. The DNA of the CDR3 is TGCGCCAGCAGCTTCCGTCTAGCGGGAGCCTCCGAGCAGTACTTC. V and J are TRBV5-1 and TRBJ2-7, with TRBD2 matching 10 bases. CDR1 and CDR2 from the germline V gene are SGHRS and YFSETQ. CDR3 length equals 15 residues. V shed 2 bases, J shed 6 bases, and the junction held 8 bases outside the gene matches. Full variable domain (missing parts from reference TRBV5-1 and TRBJ2-7): KAGVTQTPRYLIKTRGQQVTLSCSPISGHRSVSWYQQTPGQGLQFLFEYFSETQRNKGNFPGRFSGRQFSNSRSEMNVSTLELGDSALYLCASSFRLAGASEQYFGPGTRLTVT.